This T cell receptor (beta chain) was retrieved from a study of T cells in localized non-small cell lung cancer. Regarding the study as a whole: Tumor showed lower T cell clonality than uninvolved adjacent lung, where it was highest.

This clone has a handful of counts. Its matching antigen is unknown. Sequencing used immunoSEQ multiplex PCR; TCRdb keeps in-frame clones, though not all of them. The data contain around 130,000 clones, approximately 88% of them singletons. V gave up 5 bases and J gave up 2 bases; unmatched junction bases: 5. CDR3 size: 13 residues. Germline assignment: CDR1 SQVTM and CDR2 ANQGSEA. This material consisted of peripheral blood, taken before any cancer treatment. V gene TRBV29-1 combines with J gene TRBJ1-1, with 7 bases lining up with TRBD1. This receptor was obtained from a female donor aged 60 or older with stage I lung adenocarcinoma. The CDR3 coding sequence is TGCAGCGTTAAACAGGGGTATAACACTGAAGCTTTCTTT. Its protein is CSVKQGYNTEAFF.